These 9 T cell receptor beta chains were all obtained from the same sample, sequenced in a study of identical twins. TCRdb re-derived calls from the 5' RACE reads in MiXCR, one entry per CDR3 protein. The table shows fewer than 650,000 distinct CDR3 sequences, with around 7.5% occurring only once. The data were also submitted as part of a second study, on yellow fever vaccine responses in identical twins.

Sequenced input: PBMCs. These receptors originate from a woman aged 18-29 years in good health.

In its sample, this clonotype was seen many times. V usage is TRBV20-1 and J usage is TRBJ2-4, with TRBD1 matching over 7 bases. Germline V gene sequence: CDR1 DFQATT, CDR2 SNEGSKA (reference sequence). This CDR3 is built from 15 residues. V was pared by 5 bases and J by 0 bases, with 7 bases of the junction left unmatched. The CDR3 here is CSAVDRDLAKNIQYF. The CDR3 nucleotides read TGCAGTGCTGTTGACAGGGACCTAGCCAAAAACATTCAGTACTTC.

The V gene is TRBV5-1, the J gene TRBJ2-3, with TRBD2 matching over 9 bases. The germline gives CDR1 SGHRS, CDR2 YFSETQ. Unmatched junction bases numbered 14, after V lost 1 base and J lost 2 bases. This CDR3 has 19 amino acids. For the CDR3, the DNA is TGCGCCAGCAGCTTGAATGGCGGGAGGGCCGATCGGGACACAGATACGCAGTATTTT. Amino acid sequence: CASSLNGGRADRDTDTQYF.

Ten or more counts support this clonotype. This rearrangement joins TRBV12-3 or TRBV12-4 to TRBJ1-4; 7 nucleotides line up with TRBD1. V was clipped by 1 base and J by 3 bases; unmatched bases: 2. This CDR3 region has 15 residues. The CDR3 sequence is CASSLGQGSNEKLFF. In DNA form, the CDR3 reads TGTGCCAGCAGTTTAGGACAGGGATCTAATGAAAAACTGTTTTTT.

The CDR3 DNA reads TGCAGCGTTCTGGGACAGAACACTGAAGCTTTCTTT. This encodes CSVLGQNTEAFF. The J gene is TRBJ1-1, the V gene TRBV29-1; weak D call: TRBD1 (6 bases). The CDR3 has 12 residues. Germline CDR1 is SQVTM and CDR2 is ANQGSEA. Between the trimmed V and J ends, which lost 5 bases and 1 base, there was a span of 8 bases.

In its sample, this clonotype was seen a few times. The rearrangement joins TRBV28 to TRBJ1-1; 9 bases agree with TRBD1. V was pared by 4 bases and J by 1 base, with 4 bases of the junction left unmatched. This CDR3 region has 15 residues. CDR1 and CDR2 from the germline V gene are MDHEN and SYDVKM. As DNA, the CDR3 is TGTGCCAGCAGTTATACAGGGGGCGCGAACACTGAAGCTTTCTTT. This codes for CASSYTGGANTEAFF.

The genes are TRBV7-2 and TRBJ2-2; D unresolved. Germline CDR1 reads SGHTA; CDR2 reads FQGNSA. V lost 5 bases and J 2 bases, leaving 15 bases between the germline ends. The CDR3 extends over 16 amino acids. The CDR3 sequence: CASSPAGCRNTGELFF. DNA of the CDR3: TGTGCCAGCAGCCCAGCCGGGTGTCGCAACACCGGGGAGCTGTTTTTT.

This clonotype was picked up a small number of times. The chain carries TRBV7-8 and TRBJ2-7; 10 bases match TRBD2. The J segment lost 7 bases and the V segment lost 2 bases, leaving 14 bases of the junction unmatched. This CDR3 is 17 amino acids long. Germline values: CDR1 SGHVS, CDR2 FQNEAQ. The chain's CDR3 is CASSLSSSGRFSGEQYF. The CDR3, as DNA: TGTGCCAGCAGCTTATCATCTAGCGGGAGATTTTCAGGGGAGCAGTACTTC. Drawing the rest from reference TRBV7-8 and TRBJ2-7, the complete variable domain is GAGVSQSPRYKVAKRGQDVALRCDPISGHVSLFWYQQALGQGPEFLTYFQNEAQLDKSGLPSDRFFAERPEGSVSTLKIQRTQQEDSAVYLCASSLSSSGRFSGEQYFGPGTRLTVT.

This clonotype was seen a few times. The rearrangement joins TRBV2 to TRBJ2-1; 9 nucleotides agree with TRBD2. The CDR3 sequence is 14 residues long. Germline lookup yields CDR1 SNHLY and CDR2 FYNNEI. The V segment lost 8 bases and the J segment 4 bases; nucleotides outside the gene matches: 6. CDR3 DNA sequence: TGTGCCAGCGCGGCGGGGGGGCCTTACAATGAGCAGTTCTTC. Its translation is CASAAGGPYNEQFF.

This clonotype appeared many times. The genes are TRBV29-1 and TRBJ1-1; D ambiguous. V was trimmed by 1 base and J by 2 bases, leaving 5 bases between them. CDR1 is SQVTM, CDR2 ANQGSEA, per germline. The CDR3 loop spans 12 amino acids. The CDR3 DNA sequence: TGCAGCGTTGAAGGCGGCAACACTGAAGCTTTCTTT. Translated, it gives CSVEGGNTEAFF.